What follows are 2 T cell receptor beta chains derived from one specimen sequenced in a study of T cells in women clearing cervical HPV infection. Libraries were prepared by immunoSEQ multiplex PCR; TCRdb keeps only in-frame clonotypes and omits some of them. The table lists under 50,000 clones. Specimen: blood buffy coat. The receptors shown here come from a woman aged 18 to 75 with a cervical HPV16 infection that either progressed to CIN3+ or cleared (not recorded which).

Note on this clone: Mismatch with germline at one junction end may stem from a read error. The CDR3 is cut off 3 residues early in the read; its end comes from the germline J gene. Other DNA variants within this sample encode the same CDR3. The gene calls are TRBV7-9 and TRBJ1-3, with unresolved D. Germline V gene data show CDR1 as SEHNR and CDR2 as FQNEAQ (reference sequence). The CDR3 covers 14 residues. The sequenced CDR3 bases are TGTGCCAGCAGCTTACGCGGCTCTGGAAACACA. The encoded protein is CASSLRGSGNT. The whole CDR3 sequence reads CASSLRGSGNTIYF.

Of note for this clone: The read finishes 3 residues shy of the CDR3 end, and the germline J gene is used to complete it. The chain employs TRBV5-1 and TRBJ2-5, with 10 bases fitting TRBD2. From germline, CDR1 is SGHRS and CDR2 YFSETQ. The CDR3 totals 15 residues. V gave up 5 bases and J gave up 4 bases; unmatched junction bases: 8. CDR3 region: CASSWLAGVRETQYF. The sequenced part of the CDR3 DNA is TGCGCCAGCAGTTGGCTAGCGGGAGTTCGAGAGACC.